This T cell receptor beta chain was observed in a study of patients and donors after allogeneic stem cell transplantation. The CDR3 contains 16 residues. Germline V CDR1 and CDR2: SGHVS, FNYEAQ. After removal of 5 bases from V and 6 bases from J, the junction contained 11 bases not matched to a gene. A few counts support this clonotype. One entry per CDR3 protein results from TCRdb running MiXCR on the RT-PCR reads. Counted here are about 960,000 distinct CDR3 sequences, more than 15% occurring once; the ten biggest clones make up around 6%. The rearrangement uses TRBV7-6 and TRBJ2-1; TRBD2 agrees at 9 bases. Sequencing was carried out using blood, either unsorted or a sorted T cell fraction (not recorded which). The sequence was obtained from a human donor who was either an allogeneic HSCT recipient or a stem cell or donor lymphocyte infusion donor (not recorded which). It is not recorded whose cells these are; they may come from a transplant donor. CDR3 nucleotide sequence: TGTGCCAGCAGCCCGTGGGGGACTAGCAACCCCAATGAGCAGTTCTTC. This gives the protein CASSPWGTSNPNEQFF.